This TCR beta chain was profiled in a study of T-cell reconstitution after alpha-beta-depleted transplantation in children. Regarding the study as a whole: Alpha-beta T cells present about two months after transplant were reported to originate from several hundred expanded graft clones.

This clonotype was seen at least ten times. Its antigen is unidentified. The germline V and J ends were trimmed by 3 bases and 6 bases, with 12 bases remaining between them. The CDR3 spans 14 residues. Unique molecular identifiers featured in how the TCRbeta library was prepared. TCRdb re-called the PCR reads with MiXCR, one entry per CDR3 protein. The repertoire holds 300,000 to 400,000 distinct CDR3 sequences, with 15% to 20% as singletons. This rearrangement joins TRBV12-3 or TRBV12-4 to TRBJ2-1; no reliable D call. This TCR derives from a male patient aged 2 to 10 who had a stem cell transplant for acute lymphoblastic leukemia, so the T cells may come from the graft donor. This material consisted of PBMCs, mostly from graft donor cells, taken 360 days after TCRalphabeta/CD19-depleted stem cell transplant. The CDR3 DNA is TGTGCCAGCAGTTTGAAGTTTTCCCCCAATGAGCAGTTCTTC. Amino acid sequence: CASSLKFSPNEQFF.